This T cell receptor beta chain was sequenced for a study of blood T cell repertoires in COVID-19. The overall study: Both acute and convalescent COVID-19 samples were obtained from the United States, Italy and Spain. T cells, B-cell-depleted T cells, or PBMCs supplied cDNA or gDNA.

Authors' data handling: Nucleated cell number was recorded as an estimate derived from reference gene primer amplification. Clones were sequenced by immunoSEQ multiplex PCR, and TCRdb holds only the in-frame ones, with some missing. V and J calls and clone size follow that table, whereas D and trimming were derived from the DNA. This sample yields over 60,000 clones, of which about 85% are seen a single time; approximately 35% belongs to the top ten. The TCR was taken from a woman aged 80 or over with active or convalescent COVID-19. Sequenced input: peripheral blood.

CDR3 in DNA: TGTGCCAGCAGCTTGGGGACAGGGGCGGGCTACACCTTC. This sequence encodes CASSLGTGAGYTF. The J gene is TRBJ1-2, the V gene TRBV5-5, with 9 bases fitting TRBD1. The trim removed 0 bases at V and 8 bases at J, leaving 2 bases unmatched. Looked up from germline, CDR1 is SGHKS and CDR2 is YYEKEE (reference sequence). The CDR3 has 13 residues.